Each of the 2 T cell receptor beta chains below was sequenced from the same sample in a study of early T cells in non-severe SARS-CoV-2 infection. TCRdb passed the 5' RACE reads through MiXCR, listing each CDR3 protein once. The sample gives some 81,000 distinct CDR3 sequences, about 16% of which show up once; roughly 2.7% is in the top ten. Specimen: whole blood. These receptors were taken from an adult who was a healthcare worker with PCR-confirmed SARS-CoV-2 infection or an uninfected control (not recorded which).

The chain employs TRBV28 and TRBJ1-2, with TRBD1 matching over 7 bases. The V gene end was trimmed by 3 bases and the J gene end by 7 bases; junction bases not matched to a gene: 5. Germline CDR1 MDHEN, CDR2 SYDVKM. CDR3 length equals 13 residues. The DNA of the CDR3 is TGTGCCAGCAGTTTGACGGGACAGCTTGGCTACACCTTC. This gives the protein CASSLTGQLGYTF.

This clonotype was counted only a few times. The gene calls are TRBV10-3 and TRBJ2-7; 15 bases are shared with TRBD2. Trimming removed 4 bases from V and 4 bases from J; junction bases left unmatched: 5. CDR1 is ENHRY and CDR2 is SYGVKD in the germline V gene. CDR3 length: 16 amino acids. This CDR3 reads CAISGTSGGAEYEQYF. The CDR3 region has the DNA TGTGCCATCAGTGGGACTAGCGGGGGGGCCGAATACGAGCAGTACTTC.